This TCR beta chain came from a study of CD8 T cells in Susac syndrome. RNA amounts of about 0.45 to 1 ug underwent reverse transcription with random hexamers. TCRdb itself ran the immunoSEQ multiplex PCR reads through MiXCR, one entry per CDR3 protein. The sample records under 200,000 distinct CDR3 sequences, roughly 95% being singletons. CD8+ and CD4+ T cells from blood underwent TCR beta sequencing, which was carried out in a high-throughput format. This CDR3 is 13 amino acids long. Deletions cut 4 bases from V and 1 base from J, with 11 bases between. Per the germline V gene, CDR1 is SQVTM and CDR2 is ANQGSEA.

The rearrangement links TRBV29-1 to TRBJ2-7; the D call may be TRBD1 or TRBD2 (5 bases each). The sequenced material came from CD4+ T cells from PBMCs. The source of this sequence is a human donor with Susac syndrome. The CDR3 sequence: CSVAWDGSYEQYF. CDR3 bases: TGCAGCGTTGCCTGGGACGGTTCCTACGAGCAGTACTTC.